These 23 T cell receptor beta chains share one sample of origin, sequenced in a study of T-cell reconstitution after alpha-beta-depleted transplantation in children. Preparation of the TCRbeta library involved a method that used unique molecular identifiers. TCRdb ran MiXCR on the PCR reads and lists one entry per CDR3 protein. The table has 500,000 or so distinct CDR3 sequences, less than 35% seen once. The input for sequencing was PBMCs from the stem cell graft donor, taken from the stem cell graft. The receptor source for this set is a human donor who donated a stem cell graft to a child with aplastic anemia.

This clonotype was seen a handful of times. V and J are TRBV6-1 and TRBJ1-1; TRBD1 aligns across 9 bases. The CDR3 runs to 13 residues. Trimming took 5 bases from V and 8 from J; bases not matched to a gene: 6. From germline, CDR1 is MNHNS and CDR2 SASEGT. CDR3 nucleotide sequence: TGTGCCAGCAGTCGCGGGACAGGGTGGGAAGCTTTCTTT. Residues: CASSRGTGWEAFF.

V gene TRBV12-3 or TRBV12-4 combines with J gene TRBJ1-2; no reliable D call. The CDR3 consists of 13 residues. V was trimmed by 4 bases and J by 7 bases, leaving 13 bases between them. CDR3 nucleotide sequence: TGTGCCAGCAGTTCCCATGGGCCCTTTGGCTACACCTTC. Translated, it gives CASSSHGPFGYTF.

This clonotype was found a few times. The V gene is TRBV5-1, the J gene TRBJ2-7; D might be TRBD2 (6 bases). V lost 0 bases and J lost 4, with 23 bases in between. The CDR3 contains 18 residues. Germline CDR1 reads SGHRS; CDR2 reads YFSETQ. The CDR3 DNA is TGCGCCAGCAGCTTGGTAACCCTCAATACGGGAGCGGCGTACGAGCAGTACTTC. Protein: CASSLVTLNTGAAYEQYF.

This clonotype was picked up a small number of times. V is TRBV6-2 or TRBV6-3 and J is TRBJ2-1; 8 positions agree with TRBD2. Unmatched junction bases numbered 3, after V lost 2 bases and J lost 9 bases. Germline CDR1 and CDR2: MNHEY and SVGEGT. The CDR3 spans 13 residues. As DNA, the CDR3 is TGTGCCAGCAGTTACGCACTAGCGGTTGAGCAGTTCTTC. Protein product: CASSYALAVEQFF.

The chain has TRBV6-5 and TRBJ2-2, with unresolved D. V dropped 0 bases and J dropped 7 bases, with 9 bases sitting between them. Germline V gene data show CDR1 as MNHEY and CDR2 as SVGAGI. The CDR3 spans 14 residues. The CDR3 sequence: CASSYSGPHGELFF. Here the CDR3 DNA reads TGTGCCAGCAGTTACTCTGGCCCCCACGGGGAGCTGTTTTTT.

This sequence joins TRBV12-3 or TRBV12-4 and TRBJ2-7; no firm D call. The CDR3 totals 12 residues. Trimming took 5 bases from V and 3 from J, leaving 8 bases between them. Written as DNA, the CDR3 is TGTGCCAGCAGTGCGACGGGCTACGAGCAGTACGTC. The encoded protein is CASSATGYEQYV.

This chain joins TRBV12-3 or TRBV12-4 and TRBJ1-5; 9 nucleotides line up with TRBD1. There are 13 residues in the CDR3. J gave up 6 bases and V 5 bases, and 2 bases lay outside the gene matches. The CDR3 DNA reads as TGTGCCAGCAGTGGGACAGGGTTTCAGCCCCAGCATTTT. It codes for CASSGTGFQPQHF.

V usage is TRBV15 and J usage is TRBJ2-7; TRBD2 agrees at 9 bases. The V segment lost 0 bases and the J segment 4 bases; nucleotides outside the gene matches: 4. This CDR3 has 15 residues. Germline V lookup: CDR1 LNHNV, CDR2 YYDKDF (reference sequence). The CDR3 loop reads CATSRDEGLAYEQYF. The DNA for the CDR3 is TGTGCCACCAGCAGAGATGAGGGACTAGCATACGAGCAGTACTTC.

The chain couples TRBV6-5 to TRBJ2-7, with no clear D. The CDR3 covers 13 residues. Germline loops: CDR1 MNHEY, CDR2 SVGAGI. V gave up 6 bases and J gave up 3 bases, with 12 bases separating them. The CDR3 sequence is CASSYGLYYEQYV. The CDR3 region has the DNA TGTGCCAGCAGCTACGGTCTATACTACGAGCAGTACGTC.

This clonotype has a handful of counts. The chain is built from TRBV4-3 and TRBJ1-6; no definite D call. CDR1 LGHNA and CDR2 YSLEER come from the germline V gene. CDR3 size: 14 residues. Trimming cost V 5 bases and J 10 bases, with 15 bases left between them. In DNA, the CDR3 is TGCGCCAGCAGCTTACGTGTGGAGGGATCACCCCTCCACTTT. Its translation is CASSLRVEGSPLHF.

The chain recombines TRBV11-2 with TRBJ1-4; weak D call: TRBD1 (5 bases). The germline V and J ends were trimmed by 0 bases and 0 bases, with 11 bases remaining between them. CDR1 is SGHAT, CDR2 FQNNGV, per germline. This CDR3 contains 17 residues. CDR3 in amino acids: CASSLDWGSSTNEKLFF. Written as DNA, the CDR3 is TGTGCCAGCAGCTTAGATTGGGGCTCCTCAACTAATGAAAAACTGTTTTTT. The variable domain in full, with the rest retrieved from reference TRBV11-2 and TRBJ1-4, is EAGVAQSPRYKIIEKRQSVAFWCNPISGHATLYWYQQILGQGPKLLIQFQNNGVVDDSQLPKDRFSAERLKGVDSTLKIQPAKLEDSAVYLCASSLDWGSSTNEKLFFGSGTQLSVL.

The CDR3 DNA follows: TGCAGTGCTAGCGAACAGGGGCACTATGGCTACACCTTC. As protein: CSASEQGHYGYTF. The rearrangement joins TRBV20-1 to TRBJ1-2, with 7 nucleotides matching TRBD1. V shed 3 bases and J 3 bases; nucleotides not matched to a gene: 4. CDR1 is DFQATT and CDR2 is SNEGSKA in the germline V gene (reference sequence). The CDR3 has 13 residues.

The J gene is TRBJ2-7, the V gene TRBV7-2, with 10 positions matching TRBD2. V dropped 3 bases and J dropped 5; count of bases not matched to a gene: 10. Germline values: CDR1 SGHTA, CDR2 FQGNSA. This CDR3 is 16 amino acids long. This CDR3 is CASSLAASGSPHEQYF. The CDR3 DNA reads as TGTGCCAGCAGCTTGGCGGCTAGCGGGAGTCCCCACGAGCAGTACTTC.

This clonotype has just a few counts. The chain uses TRBV14 and TRBJ2-1, with TRBD2 identical over 9 bases. V lost 4 bases and J lost 4; bases outside the gene matches: 11. Germline-derived CDR1 and CDR2 are SGHDN and FVKESK. This CDR3 region has 17 residues. CDR3 in DNA: TGTGCCAGCAGCCGAAAAACCGGGACTAGCACATACAATGAGCAGTTCTTC. Its protein is CASSRKTGTSTYNEQFF.

This clonotype was recorded a few times. This chain uses TRBV6-2 or TRBV6-3 with TRBJ1-1; 8 positions agree with TRBD1. The CDR3 sequence is 14 residues long. Germline CDR1 reads MNHEY; CDR2 reads SVGEGT. The V and J ends lost 4 bases and 5 bases, in that order; junction bases with no gene match: 6. This chain's CDR3 is CASSFGQGKTEAFF. The CDR3 coding sequence is TGTGCCAGCAGTTTCGGACAGGGAAAGACTGAAGCTTTCTTT.

V is TRBV19 and J is TRBJ2-1, with 7 positions matching TRBD2. Per germline, CDR1 LNHDA and CDR2 SQIVND (reference sequence). There are 15 residues in the CDR3. V lost 2 bases to trimming and J lost 7 bases; unmatched junction nucleotides: 8. The CDR3 sequence: CASSILGGRGNEQFF. In DNA, the CDR3 is TGTGCCAGTAGTATATTGGGCGGGAGAGGGAATGAGCAGTTCTTC.

This clonotype was observed a handful of times. The chain couples TRBV7-2 to TRBJ2-1; D is uncertain. V was clipped by 5 bases and J by 5 bases, with 7 bases between them. The germline gives CDR1 SGHTA, CDR2 FQGNSA. This CDR3 region has 12 residues. The CDR3 protein is CASSTDHNEQFF. The CDR3 bases are TGTGCCAGCAGCACCGATCACAATGAGCAGTTCTTC.

The chain combines TRBV20-1 with TRBJ2-3; 7 nucleotides line up with TRBD2. Germline values: CDR1 DFQATT, CDR2 SNEGSKA (reference sequence). Germline trimming cut 5 bases from V and 2 bases from J; bases unmatched to any gene: 10. CDR3 size: 15 residues. The CDR3 bases are TGCAGTGCTCGGGACTACCAGAAATTCACAGATACGCAGTATTTT. Translating it yields CSARDYQKFTDTQYF.

The sample holds many counts of this clonotype. This chain's CDR3 is CASSSGTGDYEQYF. The CDR3 region has the DNA TGCGCCAGCAGCAGCGGGACAGGAGACTACGAGCAGTACTTC. The chain couples TRBV5-1 to TRBJ2-7, with D perhaps matching TRBD1 (8 bases). Germline assignment: CDR1 SGHRS and CDR2 YFSETQ. The CDR3 totals 14 residues. The V gene lost 4 bases and the J gene lost 3 bases, with 14 bases spanning the gap.

This chain uses TRBV4-3 with TRBJ2-3; D call uncertain. In germline, CDR1 is LGHNA, CDR2 YSLEER. Trimming removed 1 base from V and 1 base from J, with 3 bases in between. The CDR3 totals 13 residues. This CDR3 reads CASSQAGTDTQYF. The CDR3 bases are TGCGCCAGCAGCCAAGCAGGCACAGATACGCAGTATTTT.

The chain links TRBV29-1 to TRBJ2-2, with 7 nucleotides matching TRBD1. After removal of 2 bases from V and 6 bases from J, the junction contained 12 bases not matched to a gene. Germline CDR1 reads SQVTM; CDR2 reads ANQGSEA. The CDR3 extends over 16 amino acids. CDR3 sequence (DNA): TGCAGCGTTGAACTCCGGGACAGTAGTTCCGCCGGGGAGCTGTTTTTT. This sequence encodes CSVELRDSSSAGELFF.

In this sample, this clonotype turned up many times. This sequence joins TRBV7-3 and TRBJ2-3; 7 bases match TRBD2. The CDR3 contains 15 residues. Germline V gene lookup returns CDR1 SGHTA and CDR2 FQGTGA. The junction had 1 base not matched to a gene; V was cut back by 1 base and J by 0 bases. The CDR3 loop is CASSLSSGSTDTQYF. For the CDR3, the DNA is TGTGCCAGCAGCTTAAGTAGCGGGAGCACAGATACGCAGTATTTT.

The rearrangement links TRBV20-1 to TRBJ2-5; 7 nucleotides match TRBD1. The J segment lost 3 bases and the V segment lost 6 bases, leaving 10 bases of the junction unmatched. Germline V gives CDR1 DFQATT, CDR2 SNEGSKA (reference sequence). This CDR3 has 14 residues. CDR3 residues: CSANRGQSEETQYF. The CDR3 DNA sequence: TGCAGTGCAAACCGGGGACAGTCGGAAGAGACCCAGTACTTC.